The present T cell receptor (beta chain) was sequenced within a study of T cells in Graves' hyperthyroidism and ophthalmopathy. In germline, CDR1 is SNHLY, CDR2 FYNNEI. The V gene end was trimmed by 5 bases and the J gene end by 4 bases; junction bases not matched to a gene: 15. The CDR3 runs 17 residues. Patients between 18 and 65 years old had hyperthyroidism, newly diagnosed and lasting under 2 months. Investigators excluded patients with uncontrolled infection, other autoimmune disease, pregnancy or lactation. Based on clinical symptoms, serum thyroxine and TRAb, thyroid ultrasound and orbital computed tomography, diagnoses were reached. From RNA transcripts, TCR beta CDR3 regions were amplified. Researchers ran a first-round RT-PCR on the TCR CDR3 using the HTBI primer set. MiXCR, run by TCRdb on the multiplex PCR reads, gives a single entry per CDR3 protein. The table shows 800,000 or so distinct CDR3 sequences, with roughly 40% occurring only once.

In regard to this clonotype: Its antigen is still unknown.

Study results and limitations: From stable hyperthyroidism, ophthalmopathy was separated by a 13 V-J model.

The chain recombines TRBV2 with TRBJ1-1; 8 nucleotides line up with TRBD1. The material sequenced was blood. The sequence came from a man between 18 and 29 years old with Graves' hyperthyroidism. CDR3 DNA sequence: TGTGCCAGCAGTCGCCGTCCGGGACAGGTGGGGGGCACTGAAGCTTTCTTT. Its translation: CASSRRPGQVGGTEAFF.